The 27 T cell receptor beta chains presented below share a single source sample, sequenced in a study of blood T cells in healthy people across ages. A second roughly 7 to 11 cycle PCR used barcoded and J-beta primers. TCRdb processed the 5' RACE reads anew with MiXCR; each CDR3 protein has one entry. The sample lists over a million distinct CDR3 sequences; around 43% were seen once. Sequencing was done on a sample of blood. The origin of the receptors is a woman aged 55-70 years in good health.

This clonotype showed up just a few times. This rearrangement joins TRBV25-1 to TRBJ2-7; D is ambiguous. The CDR3 totals 10 residues. Germline V lookup: CDR1 MGHDK, CDR2 SYGVNS. Trimming shortened V by 4 bases and J by 6 bases, and 4 bases separated the two germline ends. DNA for the CDR3: TGTGCCAGCAGTGGGTGCGAGCAGTACTTC. This sequence encodes CASSGCEQYF.

This clonotype was detected a few times. The chain is built from TRBV20-1 and TRBJ2-3; D is uncertain. V shed 3 bases and J shed 0 bases, with 10 bases lying between them. Germline lookup yields CDR1 DFQATT and CDR2 SNEGSKA (reference sequence). This CDR3 is 14 amino acids long. The CDR3 sequence: CSASFFASTDTQYF. CDR3 nucleotide sequence: TGCAGTGCTAGTTTCTTCGCTAGCACAGATACGCAGTATTTT.

This clonotype has a handful of counts. The chain employs TRBV7-3 and TRBJ2-3; D remains ambiguous. This CDR3 has 15 amino acids. Between the trimmed V and J ends, which lost 2 bases and 4 bases, there was a span of 13 bases. Germline V CDR1 and CDR2: SGHTA, FQGTGA. This CDR3 reads CASSLGVDVSDTQYF. For the CDR3, the DNA is TGTGCCAGCAGCTTAGGCGTAGATGTCTCAGATACGCAGTATTTT.

This clonotype was seen a few times. V usage is TRBV2 and J usage is TRBJ1-2; 7 bases fit TRBD1. The germline V gene encodes CDR1 SNHLY and CDR2 FYNNEI. The CDR3 loop spans 12 amino acids. V was clipped by 4 bases and J by 8 bases; unmatched bases: 4. The CDR3 DNA is TGTGCCAGCAGTGTCGGGACAGCAGGCTACACCTTC. Translation: CASSVGTAGYTF.

This clonotype was recorded a few times. V and J are TRBV4-2 and TRBJ1-6, with 7 bases aligning to TRBD1. The CDR3 is 14 residues long. Germline V gene lookup returns CDR1 LGHNA and CDR2 YNFKEQ. J lost 5 bases, V lost 4 bases, and 2 bases had no gene match. The CDR3 region has the DNA TGTGCCAGCAGCCCAGGGACAGATAATTCACCCCTCCACTTT. Protein: CASSPGTDNSPLHF.

This clonotype was detected a few times. CDR3 DNA sequence: TGCAGTGCTGCCCCTGTCCGACAGTCGCAAAAAGCTTTCTTT. Amino acid sequence: CSAAPVRQSQKAFF. This rearrangement joins TRBV20-1 to TRBJ1-1; tentative D call: TRBD1 (5 bases). The CDR3 extends over 14 amino acids. Germline CDR1 is DFQATT and CDR2 is SNEGSKA (reference sequence). Trimming stripped 5 bases from V and 9 bases from J, with 22 bases between.

A remark on this clonotype: Since a much larger clone is just one base distant, this may be a read error. The chain recombines TRBV29-1 with TRBJ2-5, with D possibly matching TRBD2 (5 bases). The end of the DNA fits TRBJ2-7 better, so the J call may be wrong. The germline CDR1 and CDR2 sequences are SQVTM and ANQGSEA. This CDR3 is built from 11 residues. This chain's CDR3 is CGVERDYEQYF. For the CDR3, the DNA is TGCGGCGTTGAACGGGACTACGAGCAGTACTTC.

The V and J genes are TRBV20-1 and TRBJ2-3; the match to TRBD2 covers 12 bases. Germline trimming cut 6 bases from V and 2 bases from J; bases unmatched to any gene: 9. This CDR3 spans 16 amino acids. Germline CDR1 reads DFQATT; CDR2 reads SNEGSKA (reference sequence). This CDR3 reads CSATSGRTEHTDTQYF. CDR3 nucleotide sequence: TGCAGTGCAACTAGCGGGAGGACCGAACACACAGATACGCAGTATTTT.

The rearrangement uses TRBV9 and TRBJ2-5; TRBD1 agrees at 8 bases. The CDR3 covers 15 residues. Germline values: CDR1 SGDLS, CDR2 YYNGEE. With 0 bases clipped from V and 1 base from J, the junction kept 2 bases outside the gene matches. CDR3 region: CASSVDRGSQETQYF. In DNA, the CDR3 is TGTGCCAGCAGCGTAGACAGGGGGTCCCAAGAGACCCAGTACTTC.

This clonotype appeared a few times. The genes are TRBV20-1 and TRBJ2-3; the match to TRBD2 covers 9 bases. Germline loops: CDR1 DFQATT, CDR2 SNEGSKA (reference sequence). The CDR3 totals 15 residues. The J segment lost 2 bases and the V segment lost 3 bases, leaving 6 bases of the junction unmatched. CDR3 DNA: TGCAGTGCTAGTTCGGCTAGCGGGAACACAGATACGCAGTATTTT. Amino acid sequence: CSASSASGNTDTQYF.

This clonotype was seen more than once but under ten times. The chain carries TRBV12-3 or TRBV12-4 and TRBJ1-4; TRBD1 aligns across 9 bases. With V trimmed by 4 bases and J by 8 bases, 8 bases remained unmatched. The CDR3 runs 15 residues. The CDR3 reads CASSSYRGRKEKLFF. The DNA of the CDR3 is TGTGCCAGCAGTTCCTACAGGGGGCGGAAGGAAAAACTGTTTTTT.

The genes are TRBV12-3 or TRBV12-4 and TRBJ2-1; TRBD2 matches at 10 bases. The CDR3 sequence is 15 residues long. V was clipped by 3 bases and J by 8 bases; unmatched bases: 7. In DNA, the CDR3 is TGTGCCAGCAGTTTTATAGCGGGAGGAACGGATGAGCAGTTCTTC. Translating gives CASSFIAGGTDEQFF.

The chain recombines TRBV2 with TRBJ2-3; either TRBD1 or TRBD2 may supply D (5 bases each). The CDR3 is made up of 15 amino acids. From germline, CDR1 is SNHLY and CDR2 FYNNEI. The V gene lost 4 bases and the J gene lost 8 bases, with 19 bases spanning the gap. DNA for the CDR3: TGTGCCAGCAGTGCAGGGACGGTCGCACCGGGTACGCAGTATTTT. It encodes CASSAGTVAPGTQYF.

CDR3: CASAKIHTRIPDVATQYF. CDR3 bases: TGTGCCAGCGCAAAAATACACACGAGGATCCCCGATGTAGCGACCCAGTACTTC. The gene calls are TRBV2 and TRBJ2-5, with no clear D. V was trimmed by 8 bases and J by 7 bases, leaving 32 bases between them. This CDR3 is 18 amino acids long. Germline assignment: CDR1 SNHLY and CDR2 FYNNEI.

The chain links TRBV20-1 to TRBJ2-1, with 7 bases fitting TRBD2. The CDR3 covers 15 residues. V was pared by 3 bases and J by 4 bases, with 9 bases of the junction left unmatched. CDR1 DFQATT and CDR2 SNEGSKA come from the germline V gene (reference sequence). The CDR3 nucleotides read TGCAGTGCTAGGGCTAGCGGCCGTTCATACAATGAGCAGTTCTTC. This encodes CSARASGRSYNEQFF.

The J gene is TRBJ2-3, the V gene TRBV5-1; perhaps TRBD2 as D (6 bases). V was shortened by 0 bases and J by 5 bases, with 16 bases between the two germline ends. The CDR3 spans 16 residues. Germline CDR1 reads SGHRS; CDR2 reads YFSETQ. As DNA, the CDR3 is TGCGCCAGCAGCTTGGCCAGAGGAGGGGAAGGAGATACGCAGTATTTT. Encoded protein: CASSLARGGEGDTQYF. Based on the CDR3 plus reference TRBV5-1 and TRBJ2-3, the full variable domain is KAGVTQTPRYLIKTRGQQVTLSCSPISGHRSVSWYQQTPGQGLQFLFEYFSETQRNKGNFPGRFSGRQFSNSRSEMNVSTLELGDSALYLCASSLARGGEGDTQYFGPGTRLTVL.

This rearrangement joins TRBV10-3 to TRBJ1-2, with D perhaps TRBD1 (6 bases). Per germline, CDR1 ENHRY and CDR2 SYGVKD. The CDR3 has 14 residues. V lost 6 bases and J 4 bases, leaving 15 bases between the germline ends. DNA for the CDR3: TGTGCCATCAGACGGACAGAAGTAAGCTATGGCTACACCTTC. This codes for CAIRRTEVSYGYTF.

This chain joins TRBV12-3 or TRBV12-4 and TRBJ2-3; D is undetermined. CDR3 length: 15 residues. Trimming left V 9 bases short and J 2 bases short, with 18 bases between. CDR3 loop: CASLFTSPHTDTQYF. CDR3 in DNA: TGTGCCAGTCTCTTTACCTCCCCCCACACAGATACGCAGTATTTT.

The chain joins TRBV6-4 to TRBJ2-1, with 11 positions matching TRBD2. V gave up 3 bases and J gave up 5 bases; unmatched junction bases: 6. This CDR3 contains 16 residues. The germline V gene has CDR1 MRHNA and CDR2 SNTAGT. This chain's CDR3 is CASSERASGGNNEQFF. DNA for the CDR3: TGTGCCAGCAGTGAAAGGGCTAGCGGGGGGAACAATGAGCAGTTCTTC.

In this sample, this clonotype turned up a few times. The CDR3 DNA is TGCGCCAGCAGCTCTCGGACTAGCGGGAGTCCGAGCTCCTACAATGAGCAGTTCTTC. Translation gives CASSSRTSGSPSSYNEQFF. The V gene is TRBV5-1, the J gene TRBJ2-1; 13 positions match TRBD2. The germline CDR1 and CDR2 sequences are SGHRS and YFSETQ. The V segment lost 3 bases and the J segment 0 bases; nucleotides outside the gene matches: 9. This CDR3 spans 19 amino acids.

The gene calls are TRBV20-1 and TRBJ2-5; D perhaps matches TRBD1 (7 bases). Germline values: CDR1 DFQATT, CDR2 SNEGSKA (reference sequence). V lost 2 bases and J lost 5, with 18 bases in between. The CDR3 totals 15 residues. Written as DNA, the CDR3 is TGCAGTGCTAGACCCGACAGGGAGGTTAGGGAGACCCAGTACTTC. It specifies CSARPDREVRETQYF.

The J gene is TRBJ2-6, the V gene TRBV27; D is uncertain. Trimming stripped 1 base from V and 0 bases from J, with 4 bases between. Germline V lookup: CDR1 MNHEY, CDR2 SMNVEV (reference sequence). The CDR3 is 15 residues long. The CDR3: CASSLFGSGANVLTF. The CDR3 DNA reads TGTGCCAGCAGTTTATTCGGCTCTGGGGCCAACGTCCTGACTTTC.

The chain has TRBV25-1 and TRBJ2-4, with a weak D call TRBD2 (5 bases). The CDR3 runs 15 residues. The ends were cut back, 3 bases at V and 1 base at J, with 10 bases in the middle. The germline gives CDR1 MGHDK, CDR2 SYGVNS. CDR3 in DNA: TGTGCCAGCAGTGATACCTCGGGGGCCAAAAACATTCAGTACTTC. Amino acid sequence: CASSDTSGAKNIQYF.

This clonotype has a handful of counts. The chain has TRBV4-2 and TRBJ2-4; 9 bases are shared with TRBD2. The germline V gene encodes CDR1 LGHNA and CDR2 YNFKEQ. V shed 3 bases and J 13 bases; nucleotides not matched to a gene: 16. The length of the CDR3 is 16 residues. The CDR3 nucleotides read TGTGCCAGCAGCCAGTATACTAGCGGGTTCCAGGGGGAGCAGTACTTC. It translates to CASSQYTSGFQGEQYF.

CDR3 DNA sequence: TGTGCCAGCAGCGTAGGGGGACAGTACAATGAGCAGTTCTTC. It is translated as CASSVGGQYNEQFF. This chain connects TRBV9 to TRBJ2-1, with TRBD1 matching over 7 bases. The germline gives CDR1 SGDLS, CDR2 YYNGEE. Trimming took 0 bases from V and 4 from J; bases not matched to a gene: 1. The CDR3 is 14 residues long.

This rearrangement joins TRBV12-3 or TRBV12-4 to TRBJ2-2; no clear D gene. This CDR3 comprises 11 residues. V shed 5 bases and J shed 6 bases, with 4 bases lying between them. CDR3: CASSIAGELFF. CDR3 DNA sequence: TGTGCCAGCAGTATTGCCGGGGAGCTGTTTTTT.

This clonotype was detected once. The chain is built from TRBV14 and TRBJ1-5; D is possibly TRBD1 (5 bases). Germline-derived CDR1 and CDR2 are SGHDN and FVKESK. V was shortened by 1 base and J by 5 bases, with 12 bases between the two germline ends. The CDR3 loop spans 15 amino acids. DNA of the CDR3: TGTGCCAGCAGCCAAGCGGCAGGGCTAGATCAGCCCCAGCATTTT. Translated: CASSQAAGLDQPQHF.